This TCR beta chain is drawn from a study of blood T cell repertoires in COVID-19. Study overall: T cells, B-cell-depleted T cells, or PBMCs supplied cDNA or gDNA.

V was trimmed by 0 bases and J by 3 bases, leaving 11 bases between them. The CDR3 has 16 residues. The germline CDR1 and CDR2 sequences are MNHNS and SASEGT. Recruits, aged about 18 to 89 years, lived in roughly 22 US areas. Participants reported their clinical history, and cohort assignment relied on those reports. The method was immunoSEQ multiplex PCR; TCRdb's version includes in-frame clones alone and lacks a portion of them. The table shows some 400,000 clones, with roughly 90% occurring only once. The source material was PBMCs or T cells enriched from blood (not recorded which). The sequence was collected from a middle-aged woman who had been exposed to COVID-19. The V call is TRBV6-1, the J call TRBJ1-4; tentatively, D is TRBD1 (5 bases). Here the CDR3 DNA reads TGTGCCAGCAGTGAAGCTCGGGGGGTGCCTAATGAAAAACTGTTTTTT. This codes for CASSEARGVPNEKLFF.